This passage covers 10 T cell receptor beta chains from one sample sequenced in a study of T cells after posttransplantation cyclophosphamide. Treatment was busulfan-fludarabine conditioning, a marrow graft, and cyclophosphamide on days +3 and +4. The method was immunoSEQ multiplex PCR; TCRdb's version includes in-frame clones alone and lacks a portion of them. Seen here are over 650 clones, roughly 52% observed once, and the top ten hold 40% to 60%. Specimen: CD8+ T cells sorted from blood, collected after allogeneic stem cell transplant with posttransplant cyclophosphamide. These receptors were taken from a female patient aged 60 or older who received an allogeneic stem cell transplant from a related donor and was CMV-positive. Some of the T cells might come from the graft donor.

The chain is built from TRBV11-3 and TRBJ2-7, with 8 bases matching TRBD1. Unmatched junction bases numbered 11, after V lost 5 bases and J lost 2 bases. The CDR3 has 16 residues. Germline CDR1 reads SGHNT; CDR2 reads YENEEA. In DNA, the CDR3 is TGTGCCAGCAGCGACCGACAGGGGAAGGCCCCCTACGAGCAGTACTTC. Amino acids: CASSDRQGKAPYEQYF.

With respect to this clone: The likely explanation is a read error, given a far larger clone one base away. In the same sample, other DNA sequences code for this CDR3. This rearrangement joins TRBV5-1 to TRBJ2-1; TRBD2 aligns across 7 bases. Germline V gene sequence: CDR1 SGHRS, CDR2 YFSETQ. The junction had 13 bases not matched to a gene; V was cut back by 3 bases and J by 10 bases. The CDR3 totals 15 residues. The CDR3 protein is CASSSPGRVPREQFF. The CDR3, as DNA: TGCGCCAGCAGCTCCCCGGGGAGGGTACCTAGGGAGCAGTTCTTC.

This clone showed up just a few times. Other nucleotide sequences from this sample produce the same CDR3. V gene TRBV14 combines with J gene TRBJ2-3; D ambiguous. CDR1 and CDR2 (germline): SGHDN, FVKESK. V lost 6 bases and J 6 bases, leaving 7 bases between the germline ends. This CDR3 has 11 amino acids. CDR3 nucleotides: TGTGCCAGCAGTCTCGGGGATACGCAGTATTTT. It codes for CASSLGDTQYF.

This clone has only one observation. The chain couples TRBV29-1 to TRBJ2-1; 10 bases line up with TRBD2. Germline V gene sequence: CDR1 SQVTM, CDR2 ANQGSEA. The CDR3 runs 15 residues. Germline trimming cut 4 bases from V and 6 bases from J; bases unmatched to any gene: 9. The CDR3 coding sequence is TGCAGCGTTGCGGCTAGCGGGGGCGTTGGCAATGAGCAGTTCTTC. It codes for CSVAASGGVGNEQFF.

This clone was seen a few times. The chain recombines TRBV5-6 with TRBJ2-4, with TRBD2 matching over 7 bases. Trimming took 4 bases from V and 8 from J; bases not matched to a gene: 9. Germline CDR1 is SGHDT and CDR2 is YYEEEE. CDR3 size: 14 residues. CDR3 in DNA: TGTGCCAGCAGCCGTGGTGGGGGGGGTGACATTCAGTACTTC. As protein: CASSRGGGGDIQYF.

A remark on this clone: A far larger clone is just one base off, so this is likely a read error. Other DNA variants within this sample encode the same CDR3. J is TRBJ2-1 and V is TRBV11-1; perhaps TRBD2 as D (6 bases). The CDR3 extends over 14 amino acids. The germline CDR1 and CDR2 sequences are SGHAT and FQDESV (reference sequence). In DNA form, the CDR3 reads TGTGCCAGCAGCTTAGAGCGGGCAGGGAATGACCAGTTCTTC. This sequence encodes CASSLERAGNDQFF.

The chain links TRBV6-4 to TRBJ2-1, with D hard to call. The germline V gene encodes CDR1 MRHNA and CDR2 SNTAGT. The CDR3 is 14 amino acids. Trimming removed 6 bases at V and 0 bases at J, with 9 bases between. The CDR3 bases are TGTGCCAGCAGGGGCGACATCTCCTACAATGAGCAGTTCTTC. The encoded protein is CASRGDISYNEQFF.

This clone has more than one count but fewer than ten. The chain couples TRBV25-1 to TRBJ1-2; D uncertain. This CDR3 contains 12 residues. V lost 5 bases and J 7 bases, leaving 11 bases between the germline ends. Germline values: CDR1 MGHDK, CDR2 SYGVNS. CDR3 DNA: TGTGCCAGCAGTCCACCGGGTCCTGGCTACACCTTC. The encoded protein is CASSPPGPGYTF.

The chain joins TRBV5-4 to TRBJ2-7, with TRBD2 as a possible D gene (5 bases). The V and J ends lost 0 bases and 6 bases respectively, with 7 bases between them. Germline V CDR1 and CDR2: SGHNT, YYREEE (reference sequence). This CDR3 is 12 amino acids long. CDR3: CASSLGGAEQYF. Written as DNA, the CDR3 is TGTGCCAGCAGCTTGGGGGGAGCCGAGCAGTACTTC.

J is TRBJ2-5 and V is TRBV10-3, with 9 bases lining up with TRBD1. The J call may be wrong; the DNA end is better matched by TRBJ2-7. The CDR3 is made up of 14 amino acids. Germline values: CDR1 ENHRY, CDR2 SYGVKD. CDR3 sequence: CASSPWDRAYEQYF. In DNA form, the CDR3 reads TGTGCCAGCAGCCCCTGGGACAGGGCGTACGAGCAGTACTTC.